This T cell receptor (beta chain) appears in the sequencing data of a study of blood T cells in healthy people across ages. Study outcomes and limitations: The donors' CMV status was not determined, possibly confounding changes in expanded clonotypes.

Germline assignment: CDR1 SQVTM and CDR2 ANQGSEA. Trimming took 4 bases from V and 6 from J, leaving 8 bases between them. This CDR3 is 11 amino acids long. A second PCR of about 6 to 12 cycles used a sample-barcoded 5' primer and a J-beta primer mix. Per sample, CDR3-containing paired-end reads numbered at least 2.5 million. TCRdb redid the calling of the 5' RACE reads with MiXCR, one entry per CDR3 protein. The data contain roughly 800,000 distinct CDR3 sequences, 58% of them singletons. About this clonotype itself: Its antigen is unidentified.

Each of the donors had around 10 milliliters of peripheral blood drawn into EDTA-treated Vacutainer tubes. This sequence was found in a man aged 25 to 40 in good health. This chain uses TRBV29-1 with TRBJ2-3; D not certain. The sequencing input was blood. The CDR3 protein is CSVAPADTQYF. DNA for the CDR3: TGCAGCGTTGCCCCGGCGGATACGCAGTATTTT.